The T cell receptor beta chain described here comes from a study of shared clonotypes between healthy human individuals. General observations from the study: Larger estimated richness was generally recorded for naive subsets relative to memory subsets. Naive CD4 clonotype sharing across four donors was 4% to 5%.

The CDR3 length is 12 residues. Germline V gene sequence: CDR1 GTSNPN, CDR2 SVGIG (reference sequence). Trimming took 2 bases from V and 14 from J, leaving 18 bases between them. The data were produced by immunoSEQ multiplex PCR, yet TCRdb's version contains in-frame clones alone and is incomplete. The data hold approximately 2.1 million clones, with just over 90% observed a single time. On this clone: Its antigen is not known.

Recent acute infections and vaccinations were absent in the healthy HIV-negative adult donors. This chain joins TRBV30 and TRBJ1-2; maybe TRBD1 (6 bases). The TCR comes from a man younger than 35 in good health. Some clones in this sample may be carry-over from other donors' samples. The sequencing sample was made of naive CD4+ T cells from PBMCs. Subset in this sample: CD45RA+ positively selected. The CDR3 loop is CAWSHMGTQTTF. The CDR3 DNA sequence: TGTGCCTGGAGTCATATGGGGACACAAACTACCTTC. Complete variable domain (other parts from reference TRBV30 and TRBJ1-2): SQTIHQWPATLVQPVGSPLSLECTVEGTSNPNLYWYRQAAGRGLQLLFYSVGIGQISSEVPQNLSASRPQDRQFILSSKKLLLSDSGFYLCAWSHMGTQTTFGSGTRLTVV.